This TCR beta chain was sequenced during a study of T cells in pancreatic ductal adenocarcinoma. Study-level findings and limits: Enrichment of CD45RO+ effector over naive T cells in tumors may bias clonality.

A remark on this clone: Antigen specificity is unknown.

Clones were sequenced by immunoSEQ multiplex PCR, and TCRdb holds only the in-frame ones, with some missing. The repertoire holds over 100,000 clones, with roughly 95% as singletons. The CDR3 extends over 14 amino acids. V lost 3 bases, J lost 5 bases, and 10 bases lay in between. Looked up from germline, CDR1 is SGHAT and CDR2 is FQDESV (reference sequence). No neoadjuvant therapy was given to the selected pancreatic ductal adenocarcinoma patients before their surgery. This receptor was identified in a human donor with pancreatic ductal adenocarcinoma. The sequenced material came from PBMCs. The chain recombines TRBV11-1 with TRBJ2-2; possibly TRBD2 for D (5 bases). In DNA, the CDR3 is TGTGCCAGCAGCTTTAGCGTATGGACCGGGGAGCTGTTTTTT. Its translation is CASSFSVWTGELFF. Based on the CDR3 plus reference TRBV11-1 and TRBJ2-2, the full variable domain is EAEVAQSPRYKITEKSQAVAFWCDPISGHATLYWYRQILGQGPELLVQFQDESVVDDSQLPKDRFSAERLKGVDSTLKIQPAELGDSAMYLCASSFSVWTGELFFGEGSRLTVL.